This TCR beta chain appears in the sequencing data of a study of shared clonotypes between healthy human individuals. TCRdb's copy holds only in-frame clones and misses some; the assay was immunoSEQ multiplex PCR. The table lists roughly 2.6 million clones, around 94% of them singletons. Germline assignment: CDR1 MNHNY and CDR2 SVGAGI (reference sequence). V dropped 6 bases and J dropped 2; count of bases not matched to a gene: 5. This CDR3 comprises 15 residues. The chain links TRBV6-6 to TRBJ1-5, with 9 bases matching TRBD1. Material for sequencing was naive CD4+ T cells sorted from blood. Noted subset: CD45RA+ positively selected. The receptor was isolated from a man between 18 and 35 years old in good health. The CDR3 reads CASSRQGEGNQPQHF. DNA of the CDR3: TGTGCCAGCAGCCGACAGGGGGAAGGCAATCAGCCCCAGCATTTT.